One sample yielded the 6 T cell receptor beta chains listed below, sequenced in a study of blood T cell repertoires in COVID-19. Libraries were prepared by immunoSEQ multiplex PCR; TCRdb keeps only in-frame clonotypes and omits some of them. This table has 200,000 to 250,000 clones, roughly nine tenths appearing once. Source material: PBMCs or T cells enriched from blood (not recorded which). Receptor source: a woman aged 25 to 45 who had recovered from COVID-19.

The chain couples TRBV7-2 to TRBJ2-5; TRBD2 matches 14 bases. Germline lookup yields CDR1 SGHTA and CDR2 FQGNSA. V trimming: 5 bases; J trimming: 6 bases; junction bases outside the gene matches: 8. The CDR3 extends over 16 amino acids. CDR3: CASSPPRLAGGQTQYF. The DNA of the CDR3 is TGTGCCAGCAGCCCCCCACGACTAGCGGGGGGGCAGACCCAGTACTTC.

The CDR3 region is CASSPSLREQYF. In nucleotides, the CDR3 is TGTGCCAGCAGTCCTTCACTCCGGGAGCAGTACTTC. The genes are TRBV6-5 and TRBJ2-7, with no clear D. This CDR3 spans 12 amino acids. V lost 5 bases and J lost 7, with 12 bases in between. The V gene's germline CDR1 is MNHEY and CDR2 SVGAGI.

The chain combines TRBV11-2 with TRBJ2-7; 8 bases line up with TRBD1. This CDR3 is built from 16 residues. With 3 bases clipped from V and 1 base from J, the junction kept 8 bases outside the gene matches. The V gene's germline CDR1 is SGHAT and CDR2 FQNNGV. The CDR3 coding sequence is TGTGCCAGCAGCTTGTTCAGGACAGGGTTGTCCTACGAGCAGTACTTC. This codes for CASSLFRTGLSYEQYF.

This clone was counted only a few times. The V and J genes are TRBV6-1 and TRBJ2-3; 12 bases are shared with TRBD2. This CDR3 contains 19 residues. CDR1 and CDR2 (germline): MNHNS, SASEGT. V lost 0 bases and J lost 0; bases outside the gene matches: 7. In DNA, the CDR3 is TGTGCCAGCAGTGAAGCTGTGACTAGCGGGGGTTCCAGCACAGATACGCAGTATTTT. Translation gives CASSEAVTSGGSSTDTQYF.

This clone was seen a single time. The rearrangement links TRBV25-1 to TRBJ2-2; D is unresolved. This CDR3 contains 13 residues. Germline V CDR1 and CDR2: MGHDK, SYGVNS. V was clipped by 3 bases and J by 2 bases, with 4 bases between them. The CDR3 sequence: CASSDRNTGELFF. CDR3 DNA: TGTGCCAGCAGTGACAGAAACACCGGGGAGCTGTTTTTT. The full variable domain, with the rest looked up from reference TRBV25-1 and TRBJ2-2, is EADIYQTPRYLVIGTGKKITLECSQTMGHDKMYWYQQDPGMELHLIHYSYGVNSTEKGDLSSESTVSRIRTEHFPLTLESARPSHTSQYLCASSDRNTGELFFGEGSRLTVL.

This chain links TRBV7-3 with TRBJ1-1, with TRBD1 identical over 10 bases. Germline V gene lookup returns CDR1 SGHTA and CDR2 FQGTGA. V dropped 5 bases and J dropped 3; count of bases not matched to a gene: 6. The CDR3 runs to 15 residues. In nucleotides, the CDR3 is TGTGCCAGCAGCCCCGGGACAGGGGTCGACACTGAAGCTTTCTTT. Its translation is CASSPGTGVDTEAFF. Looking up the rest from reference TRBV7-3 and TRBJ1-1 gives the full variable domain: GAGVSQTPSNKVTEKGKYVELRCDPISGHTALYWYRQSLGQGPEFLIYFQGTGAADDSGLPNDRFFAVRPEGSVSTLKIQRTERGDSAVYLCASSPGTGVDTEAFFGQGTRLTVV.